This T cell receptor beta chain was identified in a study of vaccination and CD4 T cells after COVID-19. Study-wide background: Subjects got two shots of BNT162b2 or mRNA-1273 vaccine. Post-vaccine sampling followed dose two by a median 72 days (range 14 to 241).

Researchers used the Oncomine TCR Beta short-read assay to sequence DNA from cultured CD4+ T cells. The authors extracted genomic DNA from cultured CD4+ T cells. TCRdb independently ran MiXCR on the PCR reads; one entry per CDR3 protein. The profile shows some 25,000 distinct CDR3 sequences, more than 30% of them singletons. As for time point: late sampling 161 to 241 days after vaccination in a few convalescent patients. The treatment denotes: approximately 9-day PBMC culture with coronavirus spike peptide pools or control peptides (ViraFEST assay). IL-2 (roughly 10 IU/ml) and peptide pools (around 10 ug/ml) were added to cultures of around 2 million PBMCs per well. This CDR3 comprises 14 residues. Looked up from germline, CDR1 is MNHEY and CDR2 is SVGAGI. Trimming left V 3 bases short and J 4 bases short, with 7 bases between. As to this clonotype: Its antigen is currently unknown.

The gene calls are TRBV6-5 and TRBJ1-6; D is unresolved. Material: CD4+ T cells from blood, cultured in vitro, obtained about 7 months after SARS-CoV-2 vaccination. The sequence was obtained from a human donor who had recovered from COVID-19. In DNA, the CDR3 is TGTGCCAGCAGTTATGCAGTTTATAATTCACCCCTCCACTTT. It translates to CASSYAVYNSPLHF.